This TCR beta chain was recorded in a study of blood T cell repertoires in COVID-19. Study context: Donors in the United States, Italy and Spain gave samples during acute or convalescent COVID-19. Sample material is recorded as cDNA or gDNA derived from T cells, B-cell-depleted T cells, or PBMCs.

Original analysis: Amplification with reference gene primers provided the estimates of nucleated cell counts. TCRdb's copy holds only in-frame clones and misses some; the assay was immunoSEQ multiplex PCR. The DNA gave D and trimming, while V, J and clone size come from that table. This sample has more than 60,000 clones; around 90% occur once, and the top ten carry 5.3%. V gave up 0 bases and J gave up 3 bases; unmatched junction bases: 0. From germline, CDR1 is LNHNV and CDR2 YYDKDF (reference sequence). This CDR3 spans 15 amino acids. This sequence joins TRBV15 and TRBJ2-7; the match to TRBD2 covers 12 bases. The material sequenced was peripheral blood. This clonotype was obtained from a man aged 45-65 years with acute or convalescent COVID-19. The CDR3: CATSRETSGSYEQYF. CDR3 sequence (DNA): TGTGCCACCAGCAGAGAGACTAGCGGGAGCTACGAGCAGTACTTC.